The T cell receptor (beta chain) under discussion was sequenced for a study of T cell changes during pregnancy in multiple sclerosis. The protocol was immunoSEQ multiplex PCR, while the TCRdb copy is restricted to in-frame clones and leaves out a portion. Among around 53,000 clones listed, 90% were seen once. The CDR3 is made up of 13 amino acids. Trimming pared 3 bases from V and 4 bases from J, leaving 10 bases between. From germline, CDR1 is LNHDA and CDR2 SQIVND (reference sequence). The V and J genes are TRBV19 and TRBJ2-7; TRBD1 might be the D (6 bases). The receptor's source is a female donor with multiple sclerosis, enrolled in a pregnancy study. Sequenced material: CD8+ T cells from peripheral blood mononuclear cells, taken before pregnancy. The chain's CDR3 is CASSIRTAYEQYF. DNA of the CDR3: TGTGCCAGTAGTATTAGGACAGCATACGAGCAGTACTTC.